Listed below are T cell receptor beta chains from one sample, sequenced in a study of T cell responses to AZD1222 COVID-19 vaccine. TCRdb's table, derived via immunoSEQ multiplex PCR, lists solely in-frame clones and lacks some. The sample has 87,000 or so clones, around 90% seen once. Sample: peripheral blood, taken on day 0 of AZD1222 vaccination. The receptors derive from an adult in good health. Each CDR3 is given with its conserved first and last residue. Fields, in order: J gene, D gene, V gene, clone size, CDR3 protein, CDR3 DNA. A D gene is named only where the DNA matches it firmly. Clone size appears in some rows only: once, few, many, or a class for an expanded clone.

j_gene: TRBJ1-5; d_gene: -; v_gene: TRBV7-9; abundance: -; CDR3aa: CASSVNNQPQHF; CDR3nt: TGTGCCAGCAGCGTGAATAATCAGCCCCAGCATTTT
j_gene: TRBJ1-2; d_gene: -; v_gene: TRBV28; abundance: -; CDR3aa: CATAGGELYGYTF; CDR3nt: TGTGCCACCGCTGGTGGGGAGCTTTATGGCTACACCTTC
j_gene: TRBJ1-1; d_gene: -; v_gene: TRBV28; abundance: -; CDR3aa: CASSSLDSLKTEAFF; CDR3nt: TGTGCCAGCAGTTCTCTGGACAGCCTTAAAACTGAAGCTTTCTTT
j_gene: TRBJ1-2; d_gene: -; v_gene: TRBV2; abundance: -; CDR3aa: CASPAWLTEKHYGYTF; CDR3nt: TGTGCCAGCCCCGCTTGGCTGACGGAGAAGCACTATGGCTACACCTTC
j_gene: TRBJ2-7; d_gene: -; v_gene: TRBV6-2/TRBV6-3; abundance: once; CDR3aa: CASSYRTQHEQYF; CDR3nt: TGTGCCAGCAGTTACCGTACCCAGCACGAGCAGTACTTC
j_gene: TRBJ2-5; d_gene: -; v_gene: TRBV7-9; abundance: once; CDR3aa: CASSSYKDSQETQYF; CDR3nt: TGTGCCAGCAGCTCTTATAAGGACAGCCAAGAGACCCAGTACTTC
j_gene: TRBJ1-2; d_gene: -; v_gene: TRBV16; abundance: -; CDR3aa: CASSQPGRDDYGYTF; CDR3nt: TGTGCCAGCAGCCAACCTGGCAGGGACGACTATGGCTACACCTTC
j_gene: TRBJ2-1; d_gene: TRBD1; v_gene: TRBV18; abundance: -; CDR3aa: CASSLGTGGPYNEQFF; CDR3nt: TGTGCCAGCTCACTAGGGACAGGCGGTCCCTACAATGAGCAGTTCTTC
j_gene: TRBJ2-3; d_gene: -; v_gene: TRBV5-1; abundance: -; CDR3aa: CASSRGSVWTDTQYF; CDR3nt: TGCGCCAGCAGTCGCGGGTCCGTTTGGACAGATACGCAGTATTTT
j_gene: TRBJ1-2; d_gene: -; v_gene: TRBV29-1; abundance: -; CDR3aa: CSVGSGDGYTF; CDR3nt: TGCAGCGTTGGATCAGGGGATGGCTACACCTTC
j_gene: TRBJ1-2; d_gene: TRBD1; v_gene: TRBV19; abundance: -; CDR3aa: CASRSSWTGDYGYTF; CDR3nt: TGTGCCAGTAGAAGTTCGTGGACAGGAGACTATGGCTACACCTTC
j_gene: TRBJ1-3; d_gene: TRBD1; v_gene: TRBV24-1; abundance: -; CDR3aa: CATSEPRSGTGSLPSSGNTIYF; CDR3nt: TGTGCCACCAGTGAGCCGAGATCCGGGACAGGCTCCCTCCCGAGCTCTGGAAACACCATATATTTT
j_gene: TRBJ1-4; d_gene: TRBD1; v_gene: TRBV4-1; abundance: -; CDR3aa: CASSQVLGGLREKLFF; CDR3nt: TGCGCCAGCAGCCAAGTATTAGGGGGCCTTAGGGAAAAACTGTTTTTT
j_gene: TRBJ1-4; d_gene: -; v_gene: TRBV7-9; abundance: -; CDR3aa: CASSLDLGGTNEKLFF; CDR3nt: TGTGCCAGCAGCTTAGATTTGGGGGGCACTAATGAAAAACTGTTTTTT
j_gene: TRBJ2-5; d_gene: TRBD1; v_gene: TRBV7-9; abundance: -; CDR3aa: CASSLAQGVQETQYF; CDR3nt: TGTGCCAGCAGCTTGGCTCAGGGGGTGCAAGAGACCCAGTACTTC
j_gene: TRBJ2-1; d_gene: TRBD2; v_gene: TRBV7-9; abundance: -; CDR3aa: CASSLSLSGTSNEQFF; CDR3nt: TGTGCCAGCAGCCTAAGCCTATCCGGGACTAGCAATGAGCAGTTCTTC
j_gene: TRBJ1-5; d_gene: -; v_gene: TRBV21-1; abundance: -; CDR3aa: CASSRGQHNYSNQPQHF; CDR3nt: TGTGCCAGCAGCCGGGGACAGCACAATTATAGCAATCAGCCCCAGCATTTT
j_gene: TRBJ1-1; d_gene: -; v_gene: TRBV2; abundance: -; CDR3aa: CASSHAVTEAFF; CDR3nt: TGTGCCAGCAGCCATGCGGTCACTGAAGCTTTCTTT
j_gene: TRBJ2-2; d_gene: TRBD2; v_gene: TRBV29-1; abundance: -; CDR3aa: CSVQLAGGPRRTGELFF; CDR3nt: TGCAGCGTTCAGCTAGCGGGGGGCCCCCGCCGGACCGGGGAGCTGTTTTTT
j_gene: TRBJ1-2; d_gene: TRBD1; v_gene: TRBV6-6; abundance: -; CDR3aa: CASSLIRDRGRFNYGYTF; CDR3nt: TGTGCCAGCAGTCTCATCCGGGACAGGGGGAGATTTAACTATGGCTACACCTTC
j_gene: TRBJ1-5; d_gene: -; v_gene: TRBV2; abundance: -; CDR3aa: CASRRTDNSNQPQHF; CDR3nt: TGTGCCAGCCGACGAACGGATAATAGCAATCAGCCCCAGCATTTT
j_gene: TRBJ1-2; d_gene: TRBD1; v_gene: TRBV7-6; abundance: -; CDR3aa: CASSPRTGSGTNYGYTF; CDR3nt: TGTGCCAGCAGCCCCCGGACAGGGTCGGGGACTAACTATGGCTACACCTTC
j_gene: TRBJ2-1; d_gene: TRBD2; v_gene: TRBV28; abundance: -; CDR3aa: CASTRTSTYNEQFF; CDR3nt: TGTGCCAGCACCAGGACTAGTACTTACAATGAGCAGTTCTTC
j_gene: TRBJ2-3; d_gene: -; v_gene: TRBV9; abundance: -; CDR3aa: CASSYGDGLTDTQYF; CDR3nt: TGTGCCAGCAGCTATGGTGACGGTCTCACAGATACGCAGTATTTT
j_gene: TRBJ2-7; d_gene: -; v_gene: TRBV5-4; abundance: -; CDR3aa: CASSLMGWYEQYF; CDR3nt: TGTGCCAGCAGCTTGATGGGATGGTACGAGCAGTACTTC
j_gene: TRBJ2-1; d_gene: TRBD2; v_gene: TRBV27; abundance: -; CDR3aa: CASSFSGANNEQFF; CDR3nt: TGTGCCAGCAGTTTCAGCGGGGCAAACAATGAGCAGTTCTTC
j_gene: TRBJ2-3; d_gene: -; v_gene: TRBV27; abundance: -; CDR3aa: CASWVRGTDTQYF; CDR3nt: TGTGCCAGCTGGGTTAGGGGGACAGATACGCAGTATTTT
j_gene: TRBJ1-1; d_gene: -; v_gene: TRBV6-6; abundance: -; CDR3aa: CATLKEVGSTEAFF; CDR3nt: TGTGCCACCCTTAAGGAAGTCGGTAGCACTGAAGCTTTCTTT
j_gene: TRBJ1-3; d_gene: -; v_gene: TRBV6-2/TRBV6-3; abundance: -; CDR3aa: CASSYDSGGSVSGNTIYF; CDR3nt: TGTGCCAGCAGTTACGACTCCGGGGGATCCGTGAGTGGAAACACCATATATTTT
j_gene: TRBJ2-6; d_gene: TRBD1; v_gene: TRBV18; abundance: -; CDR3aa: CASSWTGGLLGHGANVLTF; CDR3nt: TGTGCCAGCTCATGGACAGGGGGCCTCCTGGGGCATGGGGCCAACGTCCTGACTTTC
j_gene: TRBJ1-6; d_gene: -; v_gene: TRBV12-3/TRBV12-4; abundance: -; CDR3aa: CASSLAPPPPLHF; CDR3nt: TGTGCCAGCAGTTTAGCGCCCCCCCCACCCCTCCACTTT
j_gene: TRBJ1-3; d_gene: TRBD1; v_gene: TRBV15; abundance: -; CDR3aa: CATSRGQAGSGNTIYF; CDR3nt: TGTGCCACCAGCAGGGGACAGGCAGGCTCTGGAAACACCATATATTTT
j_gene: TRBJ1-6; d_gene: TRBD1; v_gene: TRBV27; abundance: once; CDR3aa: CASRATGTGNNSPLHF; CDR3nt: TGTGCCAGCAGAGCCACCGGGACAGGAAATAATTCACCCCTCCACTTT
j_gene: TRBJ1-1; d_gene: -; v_gene: TRBV30; abundance: once; CDR3aa: CAWSPRGGDTEAFF; CDR3nt: TGTGCCTGGAGTCCGCGGGGGGGAGACACTGAAGCTTTCTTT
j_gene: TRBJ2-7; d_gene: -; v_gene: TRBV6-5; abundance: few; CDR3aa: CASSPDDRMYEQYF; CDR3nt: TGTGCCAGCAGCCCCGACGACAGGATGTACGAGCAGTACTTC
j_gene: TRBJ1-1; d_gene: -; v_gene: TRBV20-1; abundance: few; CDR3aa: CSASNPLNTEAFF; CDR3nt: TGCAGTGCTAGTAATCCTTTGAACACTGAAGCTTTCTTT
j_gene: TRBJ2-7; d_gene: -; v_gene: TRBV6-1; abundance: -; CDR3aa: CASSELQGNFVGEQYF; CDR3nt: TGTGCCAGCAGTGAACTCCAGGGGAATTTTGTGGGAGAGCAGTACTTC
j_gene: TRBJ1-2; d_gene: -; v_gene: TRBV29-1; abundance: -; CDR3aa: CSVEDGVSYGYTF; CDR3nt: TGCAGCGTTGAGGATGGGGTGTCCTATGGCTACACCTTC
j_gene: TRBJ1-2; d_gene: -; v_gene: TRBV19; abundance: -; CDR3aa: CASSRGYGYTF; CDR3nt: TGTGCCAGTAGTCGCGGCTATGGCTACACCTTC